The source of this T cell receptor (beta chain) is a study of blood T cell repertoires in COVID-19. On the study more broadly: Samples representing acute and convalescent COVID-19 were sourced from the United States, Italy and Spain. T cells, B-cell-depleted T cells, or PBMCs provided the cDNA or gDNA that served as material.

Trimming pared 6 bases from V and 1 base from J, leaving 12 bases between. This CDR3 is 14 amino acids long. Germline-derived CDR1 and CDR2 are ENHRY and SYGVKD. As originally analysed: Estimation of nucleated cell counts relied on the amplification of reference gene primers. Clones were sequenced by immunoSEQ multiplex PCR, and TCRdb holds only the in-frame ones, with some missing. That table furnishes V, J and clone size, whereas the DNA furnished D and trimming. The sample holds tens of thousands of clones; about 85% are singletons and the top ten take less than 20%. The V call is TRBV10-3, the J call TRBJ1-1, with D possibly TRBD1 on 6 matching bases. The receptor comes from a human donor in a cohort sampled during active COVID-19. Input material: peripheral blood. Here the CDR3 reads CAISWTEANTEAFF. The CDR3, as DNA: TGTGCCATCAGCTGGACAGAAGCGAACACTGAAGCTTTCTTT.